This T cell receptor beta chain was recorded in a study of blood T cell repertoires in COVID-19. Overall study context: The samples span acute and convalescent COVID-19 from the United States, Italy and Spain. The cDNA or gDNA used as material had been derived from T cells, B-cell-depleted T cells, or PBMCs.

CDR1 and CDR2 from the germline V gene are LGHDT and YNNKEL (reference sequence). The V gene end was trimmed by 1 base and the J gene end by 2 bases; junction bases not matched to a gene: 13. This CDR3 comprises 19 residues. Under the authors' procedure: Nucleated cell number was recorded as an estimate derived from reference gene primer amplification. Sequenced by immunoSEQ multiplex PCR; TCRdb stores in-frame clones only, minus some. V and J calls and clone size are those listed in that table; D and trimming were worked out from the DNA. This repertoire shows approximately 170,000 clones, approximately 87% found once; its top ten account for 3% to 4%.

The chain joins TRBV3-1 (or the pseudogene TRBV3-2) to TRBJ2-3; 9 nucleotides line up with TRBD2. The receptor's source is a man aged 18 to 29 with active or convalescent COVID-19. Sample: peripheral blood. CDR3 nucleotides: TGTGCCAGCAGCCAAGGCGGGCGGTTCAGCGGGGGGCCCACAGATACGCAGTATTTT. This encodes CASSQGGRFSGGPTDTQYF.